A selection of T cell receptor beta chains follows, all from one sample in a study of shared clonotypes between healthy human individuals. Repertoires were generated with immunoSEQ multiplex PCR, while TCRdb's copy carries only in-frame clones and drops some. The repertoire holds roughly 1 million clones, about 84% seen once, with 0.52% in the top ten. The sequencing sample was made of memory CD4+ T cells from PBMCs. Receptors originate from a man between 18 and 29 years old in good health. Some clones in this sample may be carry-over from other donors' samples. Both conserved end residues are part of each CDR3. D genes are given only for firm matches. Where a row states a size, it is once, few, many or the class of an expanded clone; other rows omit it.

V gene	clone size	D gene	J gene	CDR3 length	CDR3 protein	CDR3 DNA
TRBV9	few	-	TRBJ1-5	14	CASSVDGGRQPQHF	TGTGCCAGCAGCGTAGACGGGGGGAGACAGCCCCAGCATTTT
TRBV18	-	-	TRBJ1-4	14	CASSPYATNEKLFF	TGTGCCAGCTCACCATACGCAACTAATGAAAAACTGTTTTTT
TRBV29-1	-	-	TRBJ2-3	13	CSVEGQYTDTQYF	TGCAGCGTTGAGGGGCAGTACACAGATACGCAGTATTTT
TRBV10-3	few	-	TRBJ2-7	12	CAISAQAYEQYF	TGTGCCATCAGTGCGCAGGCTTACGAGCAGTACTTC
TRBV7-9	-	-	TRBJ1-1	14	CASSSQHGNSEAFF	TGTGCCAGCAGTTCACAACATGGGAACAGTGAAGCTTTCTTT
TRBV28	-	-	TRBJ2-5	16	CASSSLRRGHSETQYF	TGTGCCAGCAGCTCCTTGAGGAGGGGGCATAGTGAGACCCAGTACTTC
TRBV18	few	TRBD1	TRBJ2-4	19	CASSPKPGQGKLAKNIQYF	TGTGCCAGCTCTCCAAAACCGGGACAGGGGAAACTAGCCAAAAACATTCAGTACTTC
TRBV11-2	-	-	TRBJ1-5	14	CASSLEWGDQPQHF	TGTGCCAGCAGCTTAGAGTGGGGGGATCAGCCCCAGCATTTT
TRBV30	-	-	TRBJ1-3	15	CAWSVAGISGNTIYF	TGTGCCTGGAGTGTTGCGGGGATCTCTGGAAACACCATATATTTT
TRBV7-2	-	TRBD1	TRBJ1-1	13	CASSLDRDSEAFF	TGTGCCAGCAGCCTGGACAGGGACAGTGAAGCTTTCTTT
TRBV27	once	TRBD2	TRBJ2-3	16	CASSLAGLAGTDTQYF	TGTGCCAGCAGTTTAGCGGGACTAGCGGGCACAGATACGCAGTATTTT
TRBV6-4	-	-	TRBJ1-2	15	CASSEEFGGVYGYTF	TGTGCCAGCAGTGAGGAGTTTGGGGGTGTATATGGCTACACCTTC
TRBV6-5	-	-	TRBJ1-2	14	CASTTDRRNYGYTF	TGTGCCAGCACGACAGACAGACGTAACTATGGCTACACCTTC
TRBV5-1	-	-	TRBJ2-2	14	CASARDGGIGELFF	TGCGCCAGCGCCAGGGACGGAGGGATCGGGGAGCTGTTTTTT
TRBV6-5	-	-	TRBJ1-4	15	CASSYSGAVGEKLFF	TGTGCCAGCAGTTACTCGGGGGCCGTGGGCGAAAAACTGTTTTTT
TRBV19	-	-	TRBJ1-4	17	CATTQGNRDGDNEKLFF	TGTGCCACCACTCAAGGAAACCGGGACGGAGATAATGAAAAACTGTTTTTT
TRBV5-4	-	-	TRBJ2-6	18	CASSPSIGSSSGANVLTF	TGTGCCAGCAGCCCGTCAATCGGGTCGAGCTCTGGGGCCAACGTCCTGACTTTC
TRBV4-3	once	-	TRBJ1-2	17	CASSQDLFSRDPYGYTF	TGCGCCAGCAGCCAAGATCTCTTTTCCCGGGACCCCTATGGCTACACCTTC
TRBV10-3	-	-	TRBJ1-1	12	CAISESSGEAFF	TGTGCCATCAGTGAGTCGTCGGGGGAAGCTTTCTTT
TRBV18	few	-	TRBJ2-7	13	CASSPGPLNEQYF	TGTGCCAGCTCACCAGGGCCTCTCAACGAGCAGTACTTC
TRBV19	few	-	TRBJ1-5	13	CASSWDSNQPQHF	TGTGCCAGTAGCTGGGATAGCAATCAGCCCCAGCATTTT
TRBV9	-	TRBD1	TRBJ2-5	15	CASSVGQGVRETQYF	TGTGCCAGCAGCGTCGGACAGGGTGTCCGAGAGACCCAGTACTTC
TRBV28	few	TRBD1	TRBJ2-5	14	CASSTTGGAETQYF	TGTGCCAGCAGCACTACAGGGGGCGCGGAGACCCAGTACTTC
TRBV7-2	-	TRBD1	TRBJ1-4	15	CASSLGGTGDEKLFF	TGTGCCAGCAGCTTAGGCGGGACAGGGGATGAAAAACTGTTTTTT
TRBV9	-	TRBD2	TRBJ2-1	13	CASTGLATNEQFF	TGTGCCAGCACGGGACTAGCGACAAATGAGCAGTTCTTC
TRBV28	-	-	TRBJ1-2	10	CASGNYGYTF	TGTGCCAGCGGAAACTATGGCTACACCTTC
TRBV10-3	few	-	TRBJ1-3	14	CAISAVSSGNTIYF	TGTGCCATCAGTGCAGTCAGCTCTGGAAACACCATATATTTT
TRBV10-3	-	TRBD1	TRBJ2-1	14	CAIRERQGVDEQFF	TGTGCCATCAGAGAGCGGCAGGGGGTCGATGAGCAGTTCTTC
TRBV6-1	few	-	TRBJ2-2	14	CATTLGGGTGELFF	TGTGCCACCACCCTGGGGGGCGGCACCGGGGAGCTGTTTTTT
TRBV15	once	-	TRBJ2-4	14	CATSNSLAKNIQYF	TGTGCCACCAGCAATTCTCTAGCCAAAAACATTCAGTACTTC
TRBV7-9	-	TRBD1	TRBJ2-5	16	CASRSTDRGRGETQYF	TGTGCCAGCAGATCAACGGACAGGGGGCGCGGGGAGACCCAGTACTTC
TRBV29-1	-	-	TRBJ1-2	11	CSVEGIHGYTF	TGCAGCGTCGAGGGGATTCATGGCTACACCTTC
TRBV19	-	-	TRBJ2-7	14	CASSMGPRAGEQYF	TGTGCCAGTAGTATGGGACCCAGGGCGGGGGAGCAGTACTTC
TRBV21-1	few	-	TRBJ2-3	15	CASSNYRDFPDTQYF	TGTGCCAGCAGCAACTACCGGGATTTCCCAGATACGCAGTATTTT
TRBV11-2	few	TRBD1	TRBJ1-4	19	CASRPSPFSKTGANEKLFF	TGTGCCAGCAGGCCCTCCCCGTTCTCTAAGACAGGGGCTAATGAAAAACTGTTTTTT
TRBV5-1	-	-	TRBJ1-3	15	CASSLEGTGRNTIYF	TGCGCCAGCAGCTTGGAGGGAACAGGGAGAAACACCATATATTTT
TRBV19	few	-	TRBJ1-3	15	CASQPRGVSGNTIYF	TGTGCCAGTCAACCCCGGGGAGTCTCTGGAAACACCATATATTTT
TRBV10-3	once	TRBD1	TRBJ1-4	13	CATRTGGTEKLFF	TGTGCCACCAGGACAGGGGGGACTGAAAAACTGTTTTTT
TRBV28	-	TRBD1	TRBJ1-4	12	CASTGSDEKLFF	TGTGCCTCGACAGGGTCAGATGAAAAACTGTTTTTT
TRBV12-5	-	TRBD2	TRBJ2-1	16	CASGPPGGGRASEQFF	TGTGCTAGTGGGCCACCAGGAGGCGGGAGGGCCTCTGAGCAGTTCTTC
TRBV20-1	-	-	TRBJ2-5	11	CSARPEETQYF	TGCAGTGCTAGACCAGAAGAGACCCAGTACTTC
TRBV19	-	TRBD1	TRBJ2-2	15	CASSTVQGGPGELFF	TGTGCCAGTAGTACCGTACAGGGGGGTCCCGGGGAGCTGTTTTTT
TRBV4-1	-	-	TRBJ2-7	15	CASSQDRNVGYEQYF	TGCGCCAGCAGCCAAGATAGGAACGTGGGGTACGAGCAGTACTTC
TRBV6-6	-	-	TRBJ2-1	16	CASSPYPRTSNNEQFF	TGTGCCAGCAGCCCCTACCCGAGGACTTCAAACAATGAGCAGTTCTTC
TRBV7-2	-	-	TRBJ1-2	10	CASSLGGYTF	TGTGCCAGCAGCCTGGGAGGCTACACCTTC
TRBV7-9	-	TRBD1	TRBJ1-4	15	CASSLFGGQDEKLFF	TGTGCCAGCAGCTTATTCGGGGGACAGGACGAAAAACTGTTTTTT
TRBV6-1	-	-	TRBJ2-5	12	CASSESRETQYF	TGTGCCAGCAGTGAATCCCGGGAGACCCAGTACTTC
TRBV28	-	TRBD2	TRBJ2-7	15	CASTKGASGSYEQYF	TGTGCCAGCACCAAAGGGGCTAGCGGCTCCTACGAGCAGTACTTC
TRBV7-9	few	TRBD2	TRBJ2-5	14	CASSSGTSGETQYF	TGTGCCAGCAGCTCCGGGACTAGTGGGGAGACCCAGTACTTC
TRBV28	-	-	TRBJ1-5	18	CASSFRQQGVGHNQPQHF	TGTGCCAGCAGTTTTAGGCAGCAAGGCGTTGGTCACAATCAGCCCCAGCATTTT
TRBV5-1	-	-	TRBJ2-1	15	CASSSGSGHYNEQFF	TGCGCCAGCAGCTCTGGGTCAGGGCACTACAATGAGCAGTTCTTC
TRBV7-2	-	-	TRBJ2-5	13	CASSRQVQETQYF	TGTGCCAGCAGCAGACAGGTACAAGAGACCCAGTACTTC